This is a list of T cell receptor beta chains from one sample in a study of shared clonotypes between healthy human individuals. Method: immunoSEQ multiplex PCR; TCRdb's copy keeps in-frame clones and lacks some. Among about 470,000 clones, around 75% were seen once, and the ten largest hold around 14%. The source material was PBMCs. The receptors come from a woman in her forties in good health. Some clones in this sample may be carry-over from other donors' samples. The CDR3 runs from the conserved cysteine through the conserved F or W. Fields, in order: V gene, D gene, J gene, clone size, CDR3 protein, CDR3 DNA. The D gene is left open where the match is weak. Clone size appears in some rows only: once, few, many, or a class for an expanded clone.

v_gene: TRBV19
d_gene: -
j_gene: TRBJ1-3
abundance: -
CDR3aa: CASNLHESYSSGNTIYF
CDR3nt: TGTGCCAGCAACTTGCATGAATCCTACTCTTCTGGAAACACCATATATTTT

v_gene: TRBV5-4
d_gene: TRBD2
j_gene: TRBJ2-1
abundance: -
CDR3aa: CASSLLGLAVYNEQFF
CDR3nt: TGTGCCAGCAGCTTGCTGGGCCTAGCGGTTTACAATGAGCAGTTCTTC

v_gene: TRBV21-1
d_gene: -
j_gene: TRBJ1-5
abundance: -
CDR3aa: CASSTTDSDYSNQPQHF
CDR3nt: TGTGCCAGCAGCACCACCGACAGTGATTATAGCAATCAGCCCCAGCATTTT

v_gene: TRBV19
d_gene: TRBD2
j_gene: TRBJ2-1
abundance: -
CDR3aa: CASSIDGLAGGVNEQFF
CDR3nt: TGTGCCAGTAGTATAGATGGACTAGCGGGAGGGGTCAATGAGCAGTTCTTC

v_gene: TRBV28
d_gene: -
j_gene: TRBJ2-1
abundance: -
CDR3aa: CASSSSKPLGTYNEQFF
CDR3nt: TGTGCCAGCAGTTCCTCAAAACCCCTGGGGACGTACAATGAGCAGTTCTTC

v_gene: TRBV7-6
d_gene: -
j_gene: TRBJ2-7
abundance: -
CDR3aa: CASSSPGLYEQYF
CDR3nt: TGTGCCAGCAGCTCTCCGGGACTCTACGAGCAGTACTTC

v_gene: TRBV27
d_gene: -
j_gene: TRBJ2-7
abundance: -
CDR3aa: CASSLQGPLDSYEQYF
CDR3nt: TGTGCCAGCAGTTTGCAAGGCCCCCTGGACTCCTACGAGCAGTACTTC

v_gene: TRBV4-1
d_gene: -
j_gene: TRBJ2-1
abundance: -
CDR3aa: CASSPYRDSRGEQFF
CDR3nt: TGCGCCAGCAGCCCTTACCGGGACTCCCGGGGGGAGCAGTTCTTC

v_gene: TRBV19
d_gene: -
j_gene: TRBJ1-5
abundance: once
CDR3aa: CASQDNEYGNQPQHF
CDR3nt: TGTGCCAGCCAGGATAACGAATACGGCAATCAGCCCCAGCATTTT

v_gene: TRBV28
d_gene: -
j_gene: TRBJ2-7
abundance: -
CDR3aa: CASESPGPPLEQYF
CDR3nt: TGTGCCAGCGAAAGCCCTGGTCCCCCGCTCGAGCAGTACTTC

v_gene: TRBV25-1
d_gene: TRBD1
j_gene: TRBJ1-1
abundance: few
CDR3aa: CASSDDPRDRGRTEAFF
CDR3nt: TGTGCCAGCAGTGACGATCCGAGGGACAGGGGGCGAACTGAAGCTTTCTTT

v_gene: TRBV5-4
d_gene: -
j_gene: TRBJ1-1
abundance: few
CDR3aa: CASSLEDTTEAFF
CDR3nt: TGTGCCAGCAGCTTGGAAGATACCACTGAAGCTTTCTTT

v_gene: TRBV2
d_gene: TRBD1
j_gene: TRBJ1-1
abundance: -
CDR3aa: CASRADRETGAFF
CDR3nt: TGTGCCAGCAGGGCCGACAGGGAGACGGGGGCTTTCTTT

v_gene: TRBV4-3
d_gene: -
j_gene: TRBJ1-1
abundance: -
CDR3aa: CASSQDGGSPNTEAFF
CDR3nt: TGCGCCAGCAGCCAAGACGGGGGGAGCCCGAACACTGAAGCTTTCTTT

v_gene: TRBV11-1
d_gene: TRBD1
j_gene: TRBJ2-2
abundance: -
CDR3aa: CASSPGQGDGELFF
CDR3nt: TGTGCCAGCAGCCCAGGACAGGGGGACGGGGAGCTGTTTTTT

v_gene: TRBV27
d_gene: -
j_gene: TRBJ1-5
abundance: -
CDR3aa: CASSLTGERNQPQHF
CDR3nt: TGTGCCAGCAGTTTAACTGGGGAGAGAAATCAGCCCCAGCATTTT

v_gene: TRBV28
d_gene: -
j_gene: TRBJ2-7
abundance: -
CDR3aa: CASSTGQLLYEQYF
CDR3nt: TGTGCCAGCAGTACCGGACAGCTTCTCTACGAGCAGTACTTC

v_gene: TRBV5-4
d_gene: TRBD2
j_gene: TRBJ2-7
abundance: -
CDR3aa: CASSLRLAGPYEQYF
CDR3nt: TGTGCCAGCAGCTTGCGGCTAGCGGGACCCTACGAGCAGTACTTC

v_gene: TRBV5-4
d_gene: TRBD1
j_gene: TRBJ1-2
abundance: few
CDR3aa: CASREGTGDYGYTF
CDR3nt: TGTGCCAGCAGGGAAGGGACAGGGGACTATGGCTACACCTTC

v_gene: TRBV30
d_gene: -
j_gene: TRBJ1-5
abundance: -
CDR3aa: CAWSVSRGQPQHF
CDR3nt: TGTGCCTGGAGTGTATCAAGGGGCCAGCCCCAGCATTTT

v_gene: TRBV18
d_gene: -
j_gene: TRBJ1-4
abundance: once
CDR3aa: CASSPLSGRDEKLFF
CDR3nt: TGTGCCAGCTCACCACTTTCCGGGAGGGATGAAAAACTGTTTTTT

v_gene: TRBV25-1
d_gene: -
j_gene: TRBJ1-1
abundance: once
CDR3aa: CASTGGVTEAFF
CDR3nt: TGTGCCAGCACGGGGGGGGTCACTGAAGCTTTCTTT

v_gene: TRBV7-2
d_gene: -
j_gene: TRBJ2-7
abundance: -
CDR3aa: CASSLAALPGQYF
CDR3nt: TGTGCCAGCAGCTTAGCAGCGCTTCCCGGGCAGTACTTC

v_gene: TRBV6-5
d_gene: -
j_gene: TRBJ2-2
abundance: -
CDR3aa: CASSYGDGELFF
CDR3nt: TGTGCCAGCAGTTACGGGGACGGGGAGCTGTTTTTT

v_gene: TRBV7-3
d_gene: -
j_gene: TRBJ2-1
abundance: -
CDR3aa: CASSPAGNEQFF
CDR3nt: TGTGCCAGCAGCCCAGCGGGCAATGAGCAGTTCTTC

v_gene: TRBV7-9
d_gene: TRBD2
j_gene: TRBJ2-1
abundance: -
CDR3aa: CASSLGTSGKSYNEQFF
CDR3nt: TGTGCCAGCAGCTTAGGGACTAGCGGGAAATCCTACAATGAGCAGTTCTTC

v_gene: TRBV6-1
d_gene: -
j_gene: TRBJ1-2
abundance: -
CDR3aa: CASSERDPYGYTF
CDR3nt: TGTGCCAGCAGTGAACGGGACCCCTATGGCTACACCTTC

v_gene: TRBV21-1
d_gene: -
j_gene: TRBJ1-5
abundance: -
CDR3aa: CASSKDRHNQPQHF
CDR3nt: TGTGCCAGCAGCAAAGACAGGCACAATCAGCCCCAGCATTTT

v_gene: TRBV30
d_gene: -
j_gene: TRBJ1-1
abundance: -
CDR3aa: CAWSLGTANTEAFF
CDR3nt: TGTGCCTGGAGCCTCGGGACGGCGAACACTGAAGCTTTCTTT

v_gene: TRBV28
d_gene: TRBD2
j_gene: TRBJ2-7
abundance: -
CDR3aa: CASSSVAGITYEQYF
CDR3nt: TGTGCCAGCAGCTCCGTAGCGGGAATAACCTACGAGCAGTACTTC

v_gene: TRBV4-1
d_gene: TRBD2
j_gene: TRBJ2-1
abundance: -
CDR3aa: CASSQDPSGSSYNEQFF
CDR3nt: TGCGCCAGCAGCCAAGACCCTAGCGGGAGCTCCTACAATGAGCAGTTCTTC

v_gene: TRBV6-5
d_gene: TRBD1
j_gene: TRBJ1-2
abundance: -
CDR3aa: CASSPTGGGGYTF
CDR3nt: TGTGCCAGCAGTCCGACAGGGGGCGGGGGCTACACCTTC

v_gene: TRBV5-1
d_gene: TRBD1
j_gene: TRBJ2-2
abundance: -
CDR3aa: CASSLQGDTGELFF
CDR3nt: TGCGCCAGCAGCCTACAGGGGGACACCGGGGAGCTGTTTTTT

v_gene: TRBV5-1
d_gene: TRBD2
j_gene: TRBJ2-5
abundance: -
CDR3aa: CASSLTSGGETQYF
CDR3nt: TGCGCCAGCAGCCTAACTAGCGGTGGGGAGACCCAGTACTTC

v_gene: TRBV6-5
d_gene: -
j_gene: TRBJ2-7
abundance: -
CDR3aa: CASSLVNGGYEQYF
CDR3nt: TGTGCCAGCAGTTTAGTGAACGGGGGCTACGAGCAGTACTTC

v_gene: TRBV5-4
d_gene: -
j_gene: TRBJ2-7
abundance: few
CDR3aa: CASSGPPVFDEQYF
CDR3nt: TGTGCCAGCAGCGGACCACCGGTGTTCGACGAGCAGTACTTC

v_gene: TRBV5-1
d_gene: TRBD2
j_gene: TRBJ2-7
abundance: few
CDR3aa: CASGLGTSGYEQYF
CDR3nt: TGCGCCAGCGGACTTGGGACTAGCGGCTACGAGCAGTACTTC

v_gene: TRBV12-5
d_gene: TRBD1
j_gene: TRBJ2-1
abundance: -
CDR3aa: CASGPRRQGARIYNEQFF
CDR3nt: TGTGCTAGTGGACCCCGCCGACAGGGAGCGCGGATCTACAATGAGCAGTTCTTC

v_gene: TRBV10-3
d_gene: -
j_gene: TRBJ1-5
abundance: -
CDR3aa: CAISAELGQPQHF
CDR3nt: TGTGCCATCAGTGCCGAACTGGGGCAGCCCCAGCATTTT

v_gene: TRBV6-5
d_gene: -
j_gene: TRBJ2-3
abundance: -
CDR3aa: CASRTRVVTDTQYF
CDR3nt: TGTGCCAGCAGAACCCGCGTAGTCACAGATACGCAGTATTTT

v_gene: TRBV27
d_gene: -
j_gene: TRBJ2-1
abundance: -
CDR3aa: CAIKSRGYNEQFF
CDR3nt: TGTGCCATCAAGAGCAGGGGATACAATGAGCAGTTCTTC

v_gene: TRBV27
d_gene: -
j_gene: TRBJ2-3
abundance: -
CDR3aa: CASSSPGPFTDTQYF
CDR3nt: TGTGCCAGCAGTTCCCCGGGACCCTTCACAGATACGCAGTATTTT

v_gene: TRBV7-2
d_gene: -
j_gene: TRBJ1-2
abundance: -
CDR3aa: CASSLGIYGGYTF
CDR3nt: TGTGCCAGCAGCTTAGGTATCTACGGGGGCTACACCTTC

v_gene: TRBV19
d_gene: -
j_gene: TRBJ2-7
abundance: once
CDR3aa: CASSIYGGEQYF
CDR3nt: TGTGCCAGTAGTATATACGGCGGCGAGCAGTACTTC

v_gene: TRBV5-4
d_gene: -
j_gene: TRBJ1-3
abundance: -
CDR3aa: CASSLPSGRSGNTIYF
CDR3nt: TGTGCCAGCAGCTTGCCATCAGGGAGGTCTGGAAACACCATATATTTT

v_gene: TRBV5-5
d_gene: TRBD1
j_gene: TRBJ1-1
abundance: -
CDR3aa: CASTLGGPEAFF
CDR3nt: TGTGCCAGCACCTTAGGGGGCCCTGAAGCTTTCTTT

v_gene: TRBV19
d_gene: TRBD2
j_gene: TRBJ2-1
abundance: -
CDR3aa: CASSGVPGLAYSYNEQFF
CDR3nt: TGTGCCAGTAGTGGGGTTCCGGGACTAGCGTACTCCTACAATGAGCAGTTCTTC

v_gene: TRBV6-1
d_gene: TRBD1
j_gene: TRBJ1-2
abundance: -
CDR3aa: CASSEIDRDGGYTF
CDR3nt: TGTGCCAGCAGTGAGATCGACAGGGATGGTGGCTACACCTTC

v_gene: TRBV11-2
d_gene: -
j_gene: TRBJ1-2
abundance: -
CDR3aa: CASSFGANYGYTF
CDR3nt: TGTGCCAGCAGCTTTGGAGCCAACTATGGCTACACCTTC

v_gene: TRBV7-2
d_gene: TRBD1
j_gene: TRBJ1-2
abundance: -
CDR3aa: CASSLDRYYGYTF
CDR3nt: TGTGCCAGCAGCTTGGACAGGTACTATGGCTACACCTTC

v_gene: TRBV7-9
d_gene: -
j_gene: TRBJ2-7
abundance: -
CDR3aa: CASSSPGPTQYEQYF
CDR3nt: TGTGCCAGCAGTTCTCCGGGACCTACGCAATACGAGCAGTACTTC

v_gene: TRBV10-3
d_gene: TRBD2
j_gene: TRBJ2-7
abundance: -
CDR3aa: CAISGIAGGYEQYF
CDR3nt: TGTGCCATCAGCGGAATAGCGGGGGGCTACGAGCAGTACTTC

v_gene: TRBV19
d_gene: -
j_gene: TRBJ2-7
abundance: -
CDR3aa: CASSARETYEQYF
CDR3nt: TGTGCCAGTAGTGCCAGGGAAACCTACGAGCAGTACTTC

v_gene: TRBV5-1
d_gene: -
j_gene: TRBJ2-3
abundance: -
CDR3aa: CASSLGLAIDTQYF
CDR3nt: TGCGCCAGCAGCTTGGGGCTAGCCATAGATACGCAGTATTTT

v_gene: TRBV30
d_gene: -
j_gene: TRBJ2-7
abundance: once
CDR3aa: CAWSRVGAPYEQYF
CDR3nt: TGTGCCTGGAGTAGAGTGGGAGCCCCCTACGAGCAGTACTTC